This T cell receptor (beta chain) was found in a study of shared clonotypes between healthy human individuals. Findings of the study overall: Four donors held 5% to 5.5% of naive CD4 clonotypes in common.

Regarding this clone: What it recognizes is unknown.

The V gene lost 0 bases and the J gene lost 8 bases, with 9 bases spanning the gap. The CDR3 consists of 13 residues. CDR1 and CDR2 (germline): SGHDT, YYEEEE. This table comes from immunoSEQ multiplex PCR, and its TCRdb copy is limited to in-frame clones, with some not included. This table holds more than 2 million clones, 90% to 95% found once. This sequence originates from a man between 18 and 35 years old in good health. The chain recombines TRBV5-6 with TRBJ1-5; no clear D. Input material: naive CD4+ T cells sorted from blood. Subset indicated: CD45RA+ positively selected. CDR3 nucleotide sequence: TGTGCCAGCAGCTTGGTCCTCGGGGAGCCCCAGCATTTT. It specifies CASSLVLGEPQHF. The whole variable domain, remainder taken from reference TRBV5-6 and TRBJ1-5, is DAGVTQSPTHLIKTRGQQVTLRCSPKSGHDTVSWYQQALGQGPQFIFQYYEEEERQRGNFPDRFSGHQFPNYSSELNVNALLLGDSALYLCASSLVLGEPQHFGDGTRLSIL.